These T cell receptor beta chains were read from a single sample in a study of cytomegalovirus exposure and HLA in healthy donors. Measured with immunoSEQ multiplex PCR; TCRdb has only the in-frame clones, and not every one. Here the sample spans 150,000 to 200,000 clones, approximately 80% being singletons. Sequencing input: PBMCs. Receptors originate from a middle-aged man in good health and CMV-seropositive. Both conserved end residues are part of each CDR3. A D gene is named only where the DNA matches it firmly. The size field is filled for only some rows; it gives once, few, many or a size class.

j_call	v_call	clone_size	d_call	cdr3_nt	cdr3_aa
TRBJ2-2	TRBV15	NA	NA	TGTGCCACCAGCAGAGATCATAGCACCGGGGAGCTGTTTTTT	CATSRDHSTGELFF
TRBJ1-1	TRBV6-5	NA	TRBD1	TGTGCCGGGGGACAGGGGAGCACTGAAGCTTTCTTT	CAGGQGSTEAFF
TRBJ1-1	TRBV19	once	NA	TGTGCCAGTAGTATTGCAGGGGCCACTGAAGCTTTCTTT	CASSIAGATEAFF
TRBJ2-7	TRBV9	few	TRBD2	TGTGCCAGCAGCGTAGGGCACGGGGGGTCCTACGAGCAGTACTTC	CASSVGHGGSYEQYF
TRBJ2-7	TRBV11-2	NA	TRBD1	TGTGCCAGCAGCCACGACAGGGGACGTACGATCTCCTACGAGCAGTACTTC	CASSHDRGRTISYEQYF
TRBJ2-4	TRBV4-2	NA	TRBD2	TGTGCCAGCAGCCCGGGGACTAGCGGGAGCACCGGGGACATTCAGTACTTC	CASSPGTSGSTGDIQYF
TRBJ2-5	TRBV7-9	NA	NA	TGTGCCAGCAGCTTATCGGGGTTGGTCCAAGAGACCCAGTACTTC	CASSLSGLVQETQYF
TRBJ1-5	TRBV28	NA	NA	TGTGCCAGCAGTCCTCAGGGGACAATACGAGGTCAGCCCCAGCATTTT	CASSPQGTIRGQPQHF
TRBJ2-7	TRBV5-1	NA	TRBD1	TGCGCCAGCAGCTCGCGGACAGGGCAATACGAGCAGTACTTC	CASSSRTGQYEQYF
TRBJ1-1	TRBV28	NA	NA	TGTGCCAGCAGTTTGACATACCCCAATGAAGCTTTCTTT	CASSLTYPNEAFF
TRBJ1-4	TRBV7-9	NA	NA	TGTGCCAGCAGCAGTACAGGCGATCAAGGAGAAAAACTGTTTTTT	CASSSTGDQGEKLFF
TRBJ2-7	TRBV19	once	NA	TGTGCCAGTAGTTGGGGGACTGCTGTCTCCTACGAGCAGTACTTC	CASSWGTAVSYEQYF
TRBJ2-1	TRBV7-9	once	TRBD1	TGTGCCAGCAGCCACGGGACAGGGGGAAGTGACAATGAGCAGTTCTTC	CASSHGTGGSDNEQFF
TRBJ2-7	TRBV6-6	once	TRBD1	TGTGCCAGCAGGAGACTGAGGGACAGTTTTTGGGAGCAGTACTTC	CASRRLRDSFWEQYF
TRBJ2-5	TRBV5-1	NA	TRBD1	TGCGCCAGCAGCATCGGACAGGGGGGGTTAGAGCAGTACTTC	CASSIGQGGLEQYF
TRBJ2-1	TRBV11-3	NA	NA	TGTGCCAGCAGCACCGACTTGTACAATGAGCAGTTCTTC	CASSTDLYNEQFF
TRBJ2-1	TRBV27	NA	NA	TGTGCCAGTTCTGTATACAATGAGCAGTTCTTC	CASSVYNEQFF
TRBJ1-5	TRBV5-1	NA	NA	TGCGCCAGCAGCTTTTCGCAGGGTGGTCAGCCCCAGCATTTT	CASSFSQGGQPQHF
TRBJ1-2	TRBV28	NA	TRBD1	TGTGCCAGCAGTCCGGGGACAGATTATGGCTACACCTTC	CASSPGTDYGYTF
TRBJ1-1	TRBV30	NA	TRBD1	TGTGCCTGGAGGGACAGGGGTTATACTGAAGCTTTCTTT	CAWRDRGYTEAFF
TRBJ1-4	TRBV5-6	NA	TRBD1	TGTGCCAGCAGCTTCGACAGGGCTCAGGAAAAACTGTTTTTT	CASSFDRAQEKLFF
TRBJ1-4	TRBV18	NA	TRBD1	TGTGCCAGCTCATCGGACAGGGATGAAAAACTGTTTTTT	CASSSDRDEKLFF
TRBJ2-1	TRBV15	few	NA	TGTGCCACCAGCAGGCCAATGGAGCGGATGTACAATGAGCAGTTCTTC	CATSRPMERMYNEQFF
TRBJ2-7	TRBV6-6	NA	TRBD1	TGTGCCAGCAGTTATTCAGGGGGCTGGGGGGACGAGCAGTACTTC	CASSYSGGWGDEQYF
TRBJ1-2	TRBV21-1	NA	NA	TGTGCCAGCAGACCACCCGGGACAGATTACTTTAACTATGGCTACACCTTC	CASRPPGTDYFNYGYTF
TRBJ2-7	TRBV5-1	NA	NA	TGCGCCAGCAGCCTCTTAGTAAGCTCCTACGAGCAGTACTTC	CASSLLVSSYEQYF
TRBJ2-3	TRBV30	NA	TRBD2	TGTGCCTGGAGTGGACTAGCGGGAGGCACAGATACGCAGTATTTT	CAWSGLAGGTDTQYF
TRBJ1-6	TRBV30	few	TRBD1	TGTGCCTGGAGTGGGGGACAGGATAATTCACCCCTCCACTTT	CAWSGGQDNSPLHF
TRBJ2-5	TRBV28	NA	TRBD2	TGTGCCAGCACTTACGGGGCGGGGGACCAAGAGACCCAGTACTTC	CASTYGAGDQETQYF
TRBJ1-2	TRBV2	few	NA	TGTGCCAGCAGTGAAATTCCCAGGGCGGAAGGCTACACCTTC	CASSEIPRAEGYTF
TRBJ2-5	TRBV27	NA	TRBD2	TGTGCCAGCAGTTTATCTCTGGCGGGGGGGACCCAGTACTTC	CASSLSLAGGTQYF
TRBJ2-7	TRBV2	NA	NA	TGTGCCAGCAGATCGGTCACAGGATGGCCCCAGCAGTACTTC	CASRSVTGWPQQYF
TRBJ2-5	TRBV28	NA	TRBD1	TGTGCCCACGGGACAGTTGCCGAAGAGACCCAGTACTTC	CAHGTVAEETQYF
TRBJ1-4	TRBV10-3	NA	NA	TGTGCCATCAGTGAGAGGGGGGGGACTAATGAAAAACTGTTTTTT	CAISERGGTNEKLFF
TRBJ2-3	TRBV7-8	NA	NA	TGTGCCAGCAGCCCCAACCCTAGGTTACGGACTGGCACAGATACGCAGTATTTT	CASSPNPRLRTGTDTQYF
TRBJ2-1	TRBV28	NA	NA	TGTGCCAGCAGACCGGGACTTGGGGGGATTGAGCAGTTCTTC	CASRPGLGGIEQFF
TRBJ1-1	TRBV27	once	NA	TGTGCCAGCAGTTTAATCGGGGCTGAAGCTTTCTTT	CASSLIGAEAFF
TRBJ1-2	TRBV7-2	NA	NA	TGTGCCAGCAGCCCCGGGCAGGGTGGTACCTATGGCTACACCTTC	CASSPGQGGTYGYTF
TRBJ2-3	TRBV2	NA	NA	TGTGCCAGCAGTCGGGACTCCGACTTGAGCACAGATACGCAGTATTTT	CASSRDSDLSTDTQYF
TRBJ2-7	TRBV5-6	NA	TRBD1	TGTGCCAGCAGCTTACCCGGCAGGGGGAACGAGCAGTACTTC	CASSLPGRGNEQYF
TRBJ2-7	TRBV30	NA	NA	TGTGCCTGGAAAAGTTCCAGAAAAACCTACGAGCAGTACTTC	CAWKSSRKTYEQYF
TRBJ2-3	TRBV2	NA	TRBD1	TGTGCCAGCAGCGGCGACAGGGTGCGCACAGATACGCAGTATTTT	CASSGDRVRTDTQYF
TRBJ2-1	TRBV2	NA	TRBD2	TGTGCCAGCGAAGCGGGGGGCTACAATGAGCAGTTCTTC	CASEAGGYNEQFF
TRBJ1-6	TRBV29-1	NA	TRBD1	TGCAGCGTTCAAAACGGGACAGGGGCCTTCTATAATTCACCCCTCCACTTT	CSVQNGTGAFYNSPLHF
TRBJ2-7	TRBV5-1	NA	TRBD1	TGCGCCAGCAGCTTGGCACAGGGGGAGTACGAGCAGTACTTC	CASSLAQGEYEQYF
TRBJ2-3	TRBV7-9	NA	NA	TGTGCCAGCAGCCTCCCGGTTAATACGCAGTATTTT	CASSLPVNTQYF
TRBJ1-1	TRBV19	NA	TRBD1	TGTGCCAGTAGTGCGGACAGGGTGGGGACTGAAGCTTTCTTT	CASSADRVGTEAFF
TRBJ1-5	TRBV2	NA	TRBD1	TGTGCCAGCAGCCCCCGGGACAGGATCGTGCAGCCCCAGCATTTT	CASSPRDRIVQPQHF
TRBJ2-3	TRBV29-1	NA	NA	TGCAGCGGTGGGGGTGGGACTCTACCAGATACGCAGTATTTT	CSGGGGTLPDTQYF
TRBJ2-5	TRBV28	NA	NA	TGTGCCAGCAGCCTGAGTCTGTACCAAGAGACCCAGTACTTC	CASSLSLYQETQYF
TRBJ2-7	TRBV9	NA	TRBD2	TGTGCCAGCAGCGAGACTAGCGGCTCCTACGAGCAGTACTTC	CASSETSGSYEQYF
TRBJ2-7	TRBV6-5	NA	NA	TGTGCCAGCAGTTACAGGTGGGAGGATTCCTACGAGCAGTACTTC	CASSYRWEDSYEQYF
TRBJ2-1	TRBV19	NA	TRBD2	TGTGCCAGTAGTAGTCCGGGGGGGCCCTACAATGAGCAGTTCTTC	CASSSPGGPYNEQFF
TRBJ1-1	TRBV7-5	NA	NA	TGTGCCAGAAGCCCTAGGGGCGGGAAAGCTTTCTTT	CARSPRGGKAFF